The entry below gives a single T cell receptor (beta chain) sequence along with its context. The antigen is not known. The sample is drawn from a study of T cell repertoires in cytomegalovirus infection. Study as a whole: Selection of CMV epitopes for the study included recently identified HLA-C-restricted and well-studied HLA-B-restricted ones. Public TCR beta signatures were indicative of both CMV infection and a matching HLA type.

TCRdb re-derived calls from the reads in MiXCR, one entry per CDR3 protein. The table has 680,000 or so distinct CDR3 sequences, roughly 30% seen once. Study-level results: Cumulated frequencies of public TCR beta families served to identify carriers of CMV plus the relevant HLA.

The CDR3 is 13 amino acids. V was shortened by 3 bases and J by 7 bases, with 13 bases between the two germline ends. CDR1 SGDLS and CDR2 YYNGEE come from the germline V gene. The clonotype originates from a human donor in good health (CMV status not recorded). Some clones in this sample may be carry-over from other donors' samples. This rearrangement joins TRBV9 to TRBJ1-2; tentative D call: TRBD1 (5 bases). The specimen comprised cultured PBMCs, sampled from culture after CMV antigen stimulation. The CDR3 is CASSGGRAFGYTF. For the CDR3, the DNA is TGTGCCAGCAGCGGGGGACGGGCCTTTGGCTACACCTTC.